The 2 T cell receptor beta chains below come from one sample, sequenced in a study of blood T cell repertoires in COVID-19. Profiling relied on immunoSEQ multiplex PCR, and the TCRdb table lists in-frame clones only, not all of them. The sample holds about 47,000 clones, roughly 89% seen once. Specimen: peripheral blood. These receptors all stem from a man at least 80 years old with active or convalescent COVID-19.

This chain joins TRBV5-8 and TRBJ1-4; TRBD1 matches at 8 bases. The V and J ends lost 3 bases and 2 bases, in that order; junction bases with no gene match: 3. This CDR3 is built from 15 residues. Germline CDR1 SGHTS, CDR2 YDEGEE. The CDR3 reads CASSYRGSTNEKLFF. DNA of the CDR3: TGTGCCAGCAGCTACAGGGGGTCCACTAATGAAAAACTGTTTTTT.

The genes are TRBV4-3 and TRBJ2-2; D gene uncertain. V was cut by 0 bases and J by 7 bases, with 9 bases left in between. The CDR3 length is 14 residues. From germline, CDR1 is LGHNA and CDR2 YSLEER. The DNA of the CDR3 is TGCGCCAGCAGCCAAGAGTCGGGTTACGGGGAGCTGTTTTTT. Amino acids: CASSQESGYGELFF.